Sequencing of this TCR beta chain was carried out in a study of shared clonotypes between healthy human individuals. After removal of 5 bases from V and 4 bases from J, the junction contained 8 bases not matched to a gene. This CDR3 has 15 amino acids. Germline V gene sequence: CDR1 MGHDK, CDR2 SYGVNS. Method: immunoSEQ multiplex PCR; TCRdb's copy keeps in-frame clones and lacks some. Of 2 million to 2.5 million clones in the sample, approximately 96% were seen once. All the donors were Caucasian adults who lived in Nashville, Tennessee. This clonotype was obtained from a man between 18 and 35 years old in good health. Sample: naive CD4+ T cells sorted from blood. The sample's subset: CD45RA+ positively selected. The J gene is TRBJ1-2, the V gene TRBV25-1; 9 bases are a match to TRBD1. In DNA, the CDR3 is TGTGCCAGCAGTAAAACGGGACAGGGACTCTATGGCTACACCTTC. Amino acid sequence: CASSKTGQGLYGYTF.